The rows below give T cell receptor beta chains drawn from one sample of a study of Ad26.COV2.S vaccination and SARS-CoV-2 variants. The protocol was immunoSEQ multiplex PCR, while the TCRdb copy is restricted to in-frame clones and leaves out a portion. The sample gives approximately 300,000 clones, about 86% of which show up once; 1.9% is in the top ten. Sequencing used peripheral blood, obtained in a trial of Ad26.COV2.S vaccine versus placebo. These receptors were obtained from a person between 18 and 60 years old who received the Ad26.COV2.S COVID-19 vaccine or a placebo. Both conserved end residues are part of each CDR3. The D gene is left open where the match is weak. For some rows the clone size is stated as once, few or many, or as a class when expanded; others skip it.

d_call: TRBD1; j_call: TRBJ1-2; v_call: TRBV11-2; clone_size: few; cdr3_aa: CASSLGQGAHGYTF; cdr3_nt: TGTGCCAGCAGCTTAGGACAGGGGGCACATGGCTACACCTTC
d_call: TRBD1; j_call: TRBJ2-7; v_call: TRBV27; clone_size: -; cdr3_aa: CASSLSGTGKYEQYF; cdr3_nt: TGTGCCAGCAGTTTATCAGGGACAGGGAAATACGAGCAGTACTTC
d_call: -; j_call: TRBJ1-2; v_call: TRBV5-1; clone_size: -; cdr3_aa: CASSLAGIEGYGYTF; cdr3_nt: TGCGCCAGCAGCTTGGCTGGCATAGAGGGCTATGGCTACACCTTC
d_call: TRBD1; j_call: TRBJ2-1; v_call: TRBV5-6; clone_size: -; cdr3_aa: CASSSVGDRGINEQFF; cdr3_nt: TGTGCCAGCAGCTCGGTGGGGGACAGGGGAATCAATGAGCAGTTCTTC
d_call: TRBD1; j_call: TRBJ1-2; v_call: TRBV27; clone_size: -; cdr3_aa: CASSLQGGHYGYTF; cdr3_nt: TGTGCCAGCAGTTTACAGGGGGGCCATTATGGCTACACCTTC
d_call: -; j_call: TRBJ2-3; v_call: TRBV5-1; clone_size: once; cdr3_aa: CASSLDGGRREDTQYF; cdr3_nt: TGCGCCAGCAGCTTAGACGGGGGGCGGCGGGAGGATACGCAGTATTTT
d_call: -; j_call: TRBJ1-1; v_call: TRBV5-4; clone_size: -; cdr3_aa: CASSLFGRITTEAFF; cdr3_nt: TGTGCCAGCAGCTTATTTGGCAGAATAACCACTGAAGCTTTCTTT
d_call: -; j_call: TRBJ1-3; v_call: TRBV6-5; clone_size: -; cdr3_aa: CASSSLGATGNTIYF; cdr3_nt: TGTGCCAGCAGCTCCTTAGGGGCTACTGGAAACACCATATATTTT
d_call: -; j_call: TRBJ1-4; v_call: TRBV5-1; clone_size: -; cdr3_aa: CASSLLGGRNEKLFF; cdr3_nt: TGCGCCAGCAGCCTGCTTGGAGGAAGAAATGAAAAACTGTTTTTT
d_call: -; j_call: TRBJ1-2; v_call: TRBV10-3; clone_size: -; cdr3_aa: CAIRPGQVYNYGYTF; cdr3_nt: TGTGCCATCAGGCCCGGGCAGGTGTATAACTATGGCTACACCTTC
d_call: -; j_call: TRBJ2-7; v_call: TRBV3-1/TRBV3-2; clone_size: -; cdr3_aa: CASSLIAGVEQYF; cdr3_nt: TGTGCCAGCAGCCTGATAGCCGGGGTAGAGCAGTACTTC
d_call: -; j_call: TRBJ1-4; v_call: TRBV3-1/TRBV3-2; clone_size: -; cdr3_aa: CASSPPLWGEDEKLFF; cdr3_nt: TGTGCCAGCAGCCCCCCTCTCTGGGGGGAGGATGAAAAACTGTTTTTT
d_call: -; j_call: TRBJ2-7; v_call: TRBV18; clone_size: -; cdr3_aa: CASSPVGVGEQYF; cdr3_nt: TGTGCCAGCTCACCCGTCGGGGTCGGCGAGCAGTACTTC
d_call: -; j_call: TRBJ1-2; v_call: TRBV19; clone_size: -; cdr3_aa: CASRFQGNGYTF; cdr3_nt: TGTGCCAGTAGGTTCCAGGGAAATGGCTACACCTTC
d_call: -; j_call: TRBJ1-1; v_call: TRBV30; clone_size: -; cdr3_aa: CAWSGSGGGAFF; cdr3_nt: TGTGCCTGGAGTGGCTCAGGCGGCGGGGCTTTCTTT
d_call: TRBD1; j_call: TRBJ1-2; v_call: TRBV4-3; clone_size: once; cdr3_aa: CASSPTTGGAYGYTF; cdr3_nt: TGCGCCAGCAGCCCGACGACAGGGGGCGCATATGGCTACACCTTC
d_call: -; j_call: TRBJ1-6; v_call: TRBV11-2; clone_size: -; cdr3_aa: CASSHTNSRRRPLHF; cdr3_nt: TGTGCCAGCAGCCACACGAACAGCCGAAGGAGGCCCCTCCACTTT
d_call: TRBD2; j_call: TRBJ2-3; v_call: TRBV5-1; clone_size: -; cdr3_aa: CASSPGTSLQYF; cdr3_nt: TGCGCCAGCAGCCCCGGGACTAGCTTGCAGTATTTT
d_call: -; j_call: TRBJ2-1; v_call: TRBV9; clone_size: -; cdr3_aa: CASSVSLSSYNEQFF; cdr3_nt: TGTGCCAGCAGCGTATCGCTTTCGTCCTACAATGAGCAGTTCTTC
d_call: -; j_call: TRBJ1-1; v_call: TRBV12-3/TRBV12-4; clone_size: -; cdr3_aa: CASSFGNTEAFF; cdr3_nt: TGTGCCAGCAGTTTCGGGAACACTGAAGCTTTCTTT
d_call: TRBD1; j_call: TRBJ1-5; v_call: TRBV5-1; clone_size: once; cdr3_aa: CASSWTGDGNQPQHF; cdr3_nt: TGCGCCAGCAGCTGGACAGGGGACGGCAATCAGCCCCAGCATTTT
d_call: -; j_call: TRBJ2-3; v_call: TRBV6-5; clone_size: -; cdr3_aa: CASSYSGDTDTQYF; cdr3_nt: TGTGCCAGCAGTTACTCGGGGGACACAGATACGCAGTATTTT
d_call: TRBD2; j_call: TRBJ2-3; v_call: TRBV10-3; clone_size: -; cdr3_aa: CAILRTSGGYTDTQYF; cdr3_nt: TGTGCCATCCTTAGGACTAGCGGGGGATACACAGATACGCAGTATTTT
d_call: TRBD2; j_call: TRBJ2-3; v_call: TRBV19; clone_size: -; cdr3_aa: CASSIDHLSVAGPSTDTQYF; cdr3_nt: TGTGCCAGTAGTATAGATCACCTTTCCGTAGCGGGTCCTAGCACAGATACGCAGTATTTT
d_call: -; j_call: TRBJ2-3; v_call: TRBV5-1; clone_size: once; cdr3_aa: CASSRQGTDTQYF; cdr3_nt: TGCGCCAGCAGCAGACAGGGCACAGATACGCAGTATTTT
d_call: TRBD2; j_call: TRBJ2-7; v_call: TRBV18; clone_size: -; cdr3_aa: CASSPRGGGRYEQYF; cdr3_nt: TGTGCCAGCTCACCCCGAGGCGGGGGTCGGTACGAGCAGTACTTC
d_call: -; j_call: TRBJ2-7; v_call: TRBV5-1; clone_size: -; cdr3_aa: CASRLEGEQYF; cdr3_nt: TGCGCCAGCAGACTAGAAGGCGAGCAGTACTTC
d_call: TRBD2; j_call: TRBJ2-3; v_call: TRBV6-2/TRBV6-3; clone_size: -; cdr3_aa: CASSWTSGSGDTQYF; cdr3_nt: TGTGCCAGCAGTTGGACTAGCGGCTCGGGAGATACGCAGTATTTT
d_call: TRBD1; j_call: TRBJ1-2; v_call: TRBV28; clone_size: -; cdr3_aa: CASPPGTGRSGYTF; cdr3_nt: TGTGCCAGCCCGCCCGGGACAGGGAGATCTGGCTACACCTTC
d_call: -; j_call: TRBJ2-1; v_call: TRBV29-1; clone_size: once; cdr3_aa: CSVTTMGIGNEQFF; cdr3_nt: TGCAGCGTGACGACAATGGGGATAGGCAATGAGCAGTTCTTC
d_call: -; j_call: TRBJ1-2; v_call: TRBV7-6; clone_size: -; cdr3_aa: CASSLAGREHGYTF; cdr3_nt: TGTGCCAGCAGCTTAGCGGGCAGGGAACATGGCTACACCTTC
d_call: -; j_call: TRBJ2-6; v_call: TRBV19; clone_size: -; cdr3_aa: CASSITGANVLTF; cdr3_nt: TGTGCCAGTAGTATAACTGGGGCCAACGTCCTGACTTTC
d_call: -; j_call: TRBJ2-3; v_call: TRBV5-8; clone_size: -; cdr3_aa: CASSTQGGGTDTQYF; cdr3_nt: TGTGCCAGCAGCACTCAGGGTGGTGGCACAGATACGCAGTATTTT
d_call: TRBD2; j_call: TRBJ2-5; v_call: TRBV9; clone_size: -; cdr3_aa: CASSVGQRGLTYGETQYF; cdr3_nt: TGTGCCAGCAGCGTAGGGCAGCGGGGACTCACATATGGGGAGACCCAGTACTTC
d_call: -; j_call: TRBJ2-5; v_call: TRBV11-2; clone_size: once; cdr3_aa: CASSLVPGAGETQYF; cdr3_nt: TGTGCCAGCAGCTTAGTCCCAGGGGCGGGGGAGACCCAGTACTTC
d_call: TRBD1; j_call: TRBJ2-6; v_call: TRBV11-2; clone_size: -; cdr3_aa: CASSPQGSGANVLTF; cdr3_nt: TGTGCCAGCAGCCCACAGGGGTCTGGGGCCAACGTCCTGACTTTC
d_call: TRBD1; j_call: TRBJ1-1; v_call: TRBV2; clone_size: -; cdr3_aa: CASNRGGGTEAFF; cdr3_nt: TGTGCCAGCAACAGGGGGGGTGGCACTGAAGCTTTCTTT
d_call: TRBD2; j_call: TRBJ2-7; v_call: TRBV19; clone_size: -; cdr3_aa: CASSTSGDSTYEQYF; cdr3_nt: TGTGCCAGTAGTACTAGCGGGGATAGCACCTACGAGCAGTACTTC
d_call: -; j_call: TRBJ2-3; v_call: TRBV5-1; clone_size: -; cdr3_aa: CASSYSEWGTDTQYF; cdr3_nt: TGCGCCAGCAGCTACAGTGAGTGGGGCACAGATACGCAGTATTTT
d_call: -; j_call: TRBJ2-5; v_call: TRBV6-2/TRBV6-3; clone_size: -; cdr3_aa: CASSYGWGGETQYF; cdr3_nt: TGTGCCAGCAGTTACGGGTGGGGCGGAGAGACCCAGTACTTC
d_call: -; j_call: TRBJ1-1; v_call: TRBV5-1; clone_size: few; cdr3_aa: CASSVGQSNTEAFF; cdr3_nt: TGCGCCAGCAGCGTAGGACAGTCGAACACTGAAGCTTTCTTT
d_call: -; j_call: TRBJ1-5; v_call: TRBV7-2; clone_size: -; cdr3_aa: CASSPDSSNQPQHF; cdr3_nt: TGTGCCAGCAGCCCGGACAGCAGCAATCAGCCCCAGCATTTT
d_call: -; j_call: TRBJ1-1; v_call: TRBV6-6; clone_size: -; cdr3_aa: CASSLILGGTREAFF; cdr3_nt: TGTGCCAGCAGCCTAATCTTGGGAGGGACTCGGGAAGCTTTCTTT
d_call: TRBD2; j_call: TRBJ2-3; v_call: TRBV4-3; clone_size: -; cdr3_aa: CASSQDGGGSTTDTQYF; cdr3_nt: TGCGCCAGCAGCCAAGATGGGGGGGGTAGTACCACAGATACGCAGTATTTT
d_call: TRBD1; j_call: TRBJ2-7; v_call: TRBV5-4; clone_size: -; cdr3_aa: CASSFVQGATVSYEQYF; cdr3_nt: TGTGCCAGCAGCTTTGTACAGGGGGCTACGGTCTCCTACGAGCAGTACTTC
d_call: -; j_call: TRBJ2-1; v_call: TRBV4-3; clone_size: -; cdr3_aa: CASSQEVSANEQFF; cdr3_nt: TGCGCCAGCAGCCAAGAAGTCTCGGCGAATGAGCAGTTCTTC
d_call: TRBD1; j_call: TRBJ1-1; v_call: TRBV18; clone_size: -; cdr3_aa: CASSPIQGANTEAFF; cdr3_nt: TGTGCCAGCTCGCCTATACAGGGGGCGAACACTGAAGCTTTCTTT
d_call: -; j_call: TRBJ1-3; v_call: TRBV14; clone_size: few; cdr3_aa: CASSQADGYSGNTIYF; cdr3_nt: TGTGCCAGCAGCCAAGCCGACGGATACTCTGGAAACACCATATATTTT
d_call: -; j_call: TRBJ2-1; v_call: TRBV19; clone_size: -; cdr3_aa: CASNLGRGASYNEQFF; cdr3_nt: TGTGCCAGTAATCTGGGACGGGGGGCGTCCTACAATGAGCAGTTCTTC
d_call: -; j_call: TRBJ1-2; v_call: TRBV11-2; clone_size: -; cdr3_aa: CASSIFGDLYGYTF; cdr3_nt: TGTGCCAGCAGCATATTCGGGGATCTATATGGCTACACCTTC
d_call: -; j_call: TRBJ1-4; v_call: TRBV2; clone_size: -; cdr3_aa: CASYRSPRDAAYNEKLFF; cdr3_nt: TGTGCCAGCTACCGGAGCCCGAGGGATGCAGCATATAATGAAAAACTGTTTTTT
d_call: -; j_call: TRBJ2-7; v_call: TRBV4-1; clone_size: once; cdr3_aa: CASSQDGGTPVYEQYF; cdr3_nt: TGCGCCAGCAGCCAAGATGGGGGGACTCCCGTCTACGAGCAGTACTTC
d_call: -; j_call: TRBJ1-2; v_call: TRBV18; clone_size: -; cdr3_aa: CASSPTLRAGYTF; cdr3_nt: TGTGCCAGCTCACCGACTTTACGGGCTGGCTACACCTTC
d_call: -; j_call: TRBJ1-1; v_call: TRBV6-2/TRBV6-3; clone_size: few; cdr3_aa: CASSYFSNTEAFF; cdr3_nt: TGTGCCAGCAGTTACTTTTCGAACACTGAAGCTTTCTTT